This TCR beta chain emerged from a study of blood T cell repertoires in COVID-19. Study in general: The cDNA or gDNA used as material had been derived from T cells, B-cell-depleted T cells, or PBMCs.

The CDR3 spans 15 residues. V shed 3 bases and J shed 7 bases, with 15 bases lying between them. Individuals drawn from around 25 US areas were about 18 to 90 years old. Researchers sorted participants into cohorts using their self-reported clinical history. All recovered Cohort 3 donors got two negative PCRs, got clearance, or saw symptom resolution. Sequenced by immunoSEQ multiplex PCR; TCRdb stores in-frame clones only, minus some. The sample lists about 280,000 clones; roughly 85% were seen once. Specimen: PBMCs or T cells enriched from blood (not recorded which). The receptor's source is a woman in her 50s who had recovered from COVID-19. The rearrangement joins TRBV23-1 to TRBJ1-4, with no clear D. TRBV23-1 counts as an open reading frame of uncertain function. The CDR3 DNA reads TGCGCCAGCAGTCACTCCGGTGGGCTGGGTGAAAAACTGTTTTTT. Translating gives CASSHSGGLGEKLFF.